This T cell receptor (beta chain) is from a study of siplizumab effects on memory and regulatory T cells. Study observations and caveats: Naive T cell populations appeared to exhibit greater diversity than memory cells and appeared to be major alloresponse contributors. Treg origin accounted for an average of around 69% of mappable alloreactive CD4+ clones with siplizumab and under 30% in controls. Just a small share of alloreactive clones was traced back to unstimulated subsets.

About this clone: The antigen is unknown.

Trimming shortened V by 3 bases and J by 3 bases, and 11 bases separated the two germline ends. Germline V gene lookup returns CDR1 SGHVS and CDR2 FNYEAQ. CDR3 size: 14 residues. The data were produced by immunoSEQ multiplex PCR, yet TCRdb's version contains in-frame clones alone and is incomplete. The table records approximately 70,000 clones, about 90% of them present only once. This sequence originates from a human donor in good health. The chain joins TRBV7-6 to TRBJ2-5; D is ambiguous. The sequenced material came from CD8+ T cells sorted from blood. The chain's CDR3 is CASSFTVYEETQYF. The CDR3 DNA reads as TGTGCCAGCAGCTTTACAGTTTACGAAGAGACCCAGTACTTC.